Listed here are 14 T cell receptor beta chains from one sample, sequenced in a study of blood T cell repertoires in COVID-19. The data were produced by immunoSEQ multiplex PCR, yet TCRdb's version contains in-frame clones alone and is incomplete. The sample shows about 210,000 clones, 70% to 90% of them seen only once. Sequencing was done on a sample of peripheral blood. These receptors all stem from a woman in her forties with acute or convalescent COVID-19.

The V and J genes are TRBV5-8 and TRBJ2-2, with a tentative D call TRBD1 (6 bases). From germline, CDR1 is SGHTS and CDR2 YDEGEE. Trimming stripped 3 bases from V and 4 bases from J, with 7 bases between. This CDR3 contains 13 residues. The CDR3 DNA sequence: TGTGCCAGCAGCTGGGACACCACCGGGGAGCTGTTTTTT. Protein product: CASSWDTTGELFF.

This clone was detected a few times. The V gene is TRBV6-4, the J gene TRBJ1-2; 7 bases fit TRBD1. There are 13 residues in the CDR3. The V and J ends lost 2 bases and 6 bases, in that order; junction bases with no gene match: 3. CDR1 is MRHNA and CDR2 is SNTAGT in the germline V gene. The DNA for the CDR3 is TGTGCCAGCAGTGACGGGACAGCACATGGCTACACCTTC. As protein: CASSDGTAHGYTF.

This clone was seen just once. V and J are TRBV15 and TRBJ1-1, with 8 bases lining up with TRBD1. The CDR3 has 17 residues. Germline V gene lookup returns CDR1 LNHNV and CDR2 YYDKDF (reference sequence). V lost 7 bases, J lost 0 bases, and 13 bases stayed unmatched. The CDR3 DNA reads TGTGCCACCACCTCAAGATGGGACAGGTTAATGAACACTGAAGCTTTCTTT. As protein: CATTSRWDRLMNTEAFF.

V and J are TRBV4-1 and TRBJ1-1; possible D gene TRBD1, 5 bases. The CDR3 covers 13 residues. V was pared by 3 bases and J by 14 bases, with 19 bases between. Germline V CDR1 and CDR2: MGHRA, YSYEKL. The CDR3 reads CASSHPGTGILFF. The CDR3 DNA reads TGCGCCAGCAGCCATCCCGGGACTGGGATTCTCTTCTTT.

This chain connects TRBV7-9 to TRBJ1-2; 8 nucleotides line up with TRBD1. Germline lookup yields CDR1 SEHNR and CDR2 FQNEAQ (reference sequence). There are 12 residues in the CDR3. V lost 5 bases and J lost 6; bases outside the gene matches: 2. CDR3 DNA sequence: TGTGCCAGCAGCCAGACAGGGGATGGCTACACCTTC. This translates into CASSQTGDGYTF. The whole variable domain, remainder taken from reference TRBV7-9 and TRBJ1-2, is DTGVSQNPRHKITKRGQNVTFRCDPISEHNRLYWYRQTLGQGPEFLTYFQNEAQLEKSRLLSDRFSAERPKGSFSTLEIQRTEQGDSAMYLCASSQTGDGYTFGSGTRLTVV.

The chain uses TRBV18 and TRBJ1-4; 8 bases agree with TRBD1. Germline CDR1 reads KGHSH; CDR2 reads LQKENI. Trimming cost V 5 bases and J 8 bases; bases outside gene matches: 10. This CDR3 is built from 15 residues. The CDR3 reads CASSAETGAREKLFF. The CDR3 DNA follows: TGTGCCAGCTCAGCGGAGACAGGGGCGAGGGAAAAACTGTTTTTT. The full variable domain, completed using reference TRBV18 and TRBJ1-4, is NAGVMQNPRHLVRRRGQEARLRCSPMKGHSHVYWYRQLPEEGLKFMVYLQKENIIDESGMPKERFSAEFPKEGPSILRIQQVVRGDSAAYFCASSAETGAREKLFFGSGTQLSVL.

This clone came up once. This rearrangement joins TRBV5-1 to TRBJ1-2; 8 bases match TRBD1. Germline V lookup: CDR1 SGHRS, CDR2 YFSETQ. The ends lost 4 bases at V and 7 bases at J; junction bases unmatched: 6. The CDR3 runs to 13 residues. Here the CDR3 reads CASSPTGGSGYTF. The DNA for the CDR3 is TGCGCCAGCAGCCCCACAGGGGGGTCTGGCTACACCTTC. Supplemented by reference TRBV5-1 and TRBJ1-2, the full variable domain reads KAGVTQTPRYLIKTRGQQVTLSCSPISGHRSVSWYQQTPGQGLQFLFEYFSETQRNKGNFPGRFSGRQFSNSRSEMNVSTLELGDSALYLCASSPTGGSGYTFGSGTRLTVV.

The chain recombines TRBV12-3 or TRBV12-4 with TRBJ2-2; D is ambiguous. Deletions cut 4 bases from V and 4 bases from J, with 7 bases between. The CDR3 totals 13 residues. This chain's CDR3 is CASSYSSTGELFF. CDR3 coding DNA: TGTGCCAGCAGTTACAGCAGCACCGGGGAGCTGTTTTTT.

This rearrangement joins TRBV7-3 to TRBJ1-6; D possibly corresponds to TRBD1 (5 bases). Trimming removed 3 bases at V and 9 bases at J, with 12 bases between. The germline CDR1 and CDR2 sequences are SGHTA and FQGTGA. CDR3 size: 14 residues. CDR3: CASSFRVIGSPLHF. The CDR3 nucleotides are TGTGCCAGCAGCTTCAGGGTCATAGGTTCACCCCTCCACTTT.

This clone has only one observation. DNA for the CDR3: TGTGCCAGCAGCCTGAGTCGGCAGGGGGTACCGGGTAACTATGGCTACACCTTC. This gives the protein CASSLSRQGVPGNYGYTF. The chain carries TRBV3-1 (or the pseudogene TRBV3-2) and TRBJ1-2; 7 nucleotides match TRBD1. The CDR3 is made up of 18 amino acids. The trim removed 4 bases at V and 1 base at J, leaving 15 bases unmatched. Germline V gene data show CDR1 as LGHDT and CDR2 as YNNKEL (reference sequence).

The chain couples TRBV27 to TRBJ2-5; 15 nucleotides line up with TRBD2. V gave up 4 bases and J gave up 4 bases; unmatched junction bases: 13. The CDR3 sequence is 19 residues long. CDR1 and CDR2 from the germline V gene are MNHEY and SMNVEV (reference sequence). The CDR3 bases are TGTGCCAGCAGTTCCCCCGGACTAGCGGGGGGGCCGTTAATAGAGACCCAGTACTTC. It translates to CASSSPGLAGGPLIETQYF.

The rearrangement links TRBV11-2 to TRBJ2-1; no clear D gene. Trimming cost V 5 bases and J 8 bases, with 10 bases left between them. The germline gives CDR1 SGHAT, CDR2 FQNNGV. CDR3 length equals 12 residues. CDR3 DNA: TGTGCCAGCAGCATCGTCGTCCATGAGCAGTTCTTC. This gives the protein CASSIVVHEQFF.

The V gene is TRBV7-9, the J gene TRBJ2-3; TRBD2 agrees at 9 bases. The V gene's germline CDR1 is SEHNR and CDR2 FQNEAQ (reference sequence). Germline trimming cut 2 bases from V and 6 bases from J; bases unmatched to any gene: 9. The CDR3 has 16 amino acids. The CDR3 is CASSLLAGRTRDTQYF. The CDR3 coding sequence is TGTGCCAGCAGCTTACTAGCGGGGCGCACTCGGGATACGCAGTATTTT. The entire variable domain, with the rest obtained from reference TRBV7-9 and TRBJ2-3, is as follows: DTGVSQNPRHKITKRGQNVTFRCDPISEHNRLYWYRQTLGQGPEFLTYFQNEAQLEKSRLLSDRFSAERPKGSFSTLEIQRTEQGDSAMYLCASSLLAGRTRDTQYFGPGTRLTVL.

This chain joins TRBV7-2 and TRBJ1-6; 8 nucleotides line up with TRBD1. CDR1 is SGHTA and CDR2 is FQGNSA in the germline V gene. The CDR3 consists of 16 residues. V trimming: 2 bases; J trimming: 7 bases; junction bases outside the gene matches: 7. CDR3 DNA sequence: TGTGCCAGCAGCTTAACATGGGGACAGGTGAATTCACCCCTCCACTTT. Translation gives CASSLTWGQVNSPLHF. Supplemented by reference TRBV7-2 and TRBJ1-6, the full variable domain reads GAGVSQSPSNKVTEKGKDVELRCDPISGHTALYWYRQSLGQGLEFLIYFQGNSAPDKSGLPSDRFSAERTGGSVSTLTIQRTQQEDSAVYLCASSLTWGQVNSPLHFGNGTRLTVT.